This T cell receptor beta chain came from a study of beta chain features in type 1 diabetes (dated by TCRdb to between 2018 and 2020). As for the study more broadly: No differences in mean age, gender distribution, total cell number or subset yield were found between patients and healthy donors. A total of about 100,000,000 sorted cells were examined across all samples, and RNA yield correlated strongly with the number of cells per subset. In the study, recently diagnosed type 1 diabetes patients and matched healthy donors were compared on the TCRB repertoires of their sorted circulating CD4+ T cell subsets. Whereas all 30 or so donors provided naive and central memory subsets, regulatory and stem cell-like memory subsets were isolated from just 8 patients and roughly eight healthy donors.

Looking up the germline V gene yields CDR1 WSHSY and CDR2 SAAADI. Relative to germline, V is 7 bases shorter and J is 8 bases shorter, with 15 bases between their ends. From the cysteine through the phenylalanine, the CDR3 covers 13 amino acids. Of all the DNA, just the CDR3 is kept, 39 bases in frame from base 1. The table lists this clone with a few counts. The clone's antigen remains unknown. Qualities for individual bases were not recorded, and no much larger clone is one base off. Broad study findings and their caveats: Fewer insertions and more nucleotide deletions at VDJ recombination sites were observed in patients with type 1 diabetes, implying thymic rearrangement abnormalities. Because the HLA sub-analyses included only small numbers of individuals, any influence of HLA type on TCRB rearrangement was left unresolved. In all four CD4+ subsets, TCRB CDR3 length was moderately but significantly shorter in type 1 diabetes patients. Naive, central memory and regulatory TCRB repertoires appeared more similar among patients than among healthy donors. Shorter templates might be favored by PCR, yet because patient and control samples were amplified and corrected together, any such skew would affect both groups equally. Because cDNA was sequenced instead of genomic DNA, highly expressing activated cells could be over-represented, though the groups showed no difference in activation or CD3 levels.

From each donor, a single peripheral blood sample of 100 to 150 mL on average was drawn into heparinised tubes. Naive, central memory, regulatory and stem cell-like memory CD4+ T cells were sorted on a BD FACSAria II using a panel including CD45RO, CCR7, CD25, CD127, CD95 and CD27. Every sorted population had a purity above 95%. PBMCs were isolated immediately by Lymphoprep density gradient centrifugation and stained directly without culture. So that batch effects would be minimized, each experiment stained and sorted samples in pairs, pairing one healthy donor with one patient. The entire amount of isolated RNA was reverse transcribed using the High Capacity cDNA Reverse Transcription Kit, so the sequenced TCRB transcripts were expressed ones. Naive, central memory and regulatory T cell samples underwent deep immunoSEQ sequencing, averaging roughly 3.4 million total reads per sample. Sorted cells were lysed in RLT buffer, and RNA was extracted using DNase-treated RNeasy Micro or Mini kits according to cell number. Each cell subset was processed on its own to prevent cross-contamination, while patient and healthy donor samples were processed together. The immunoSEQ multiplex PCR was used to amplify TCRB sequences from cDNA, yielding 87-bp fragments that span the CDR3 region. Amplicons were sequenced on the Illumina HiSeq platform. Concerning the study's data processing: Synthetic template baselines were used to correct PCR bias computationally, reads within Hamming distance 2 were collapsed together, and singletons that could not be merged were discarded. Reads were aligned against IMGT so that V, D and J genes, CDR3 length and insertions or deletions at six rearrangement sites could be assigned. Within each subset, clonotype counts were normalized to sorted cell number, after which true diversity and Gini coefficients were computed with the tcR R package. The overlap coefficient, calculated on TCRB nucleotide sequences, was used to quantify repertoire sharing. Out-of-frame TCRB sequences from naive cells were analyzed as a proxy for the pre-selection repertoire. The table comes from immuneACCESS by way of TCRdb, which keeps in-frame sequences with V and J called. Part of the clones is missing from these tables; in studies checked, under half for an unresolved V gene and the rest for unknown reasons. V and J calls and clone size are those listed in that table; D and trimming were worked out from the DNA. This sample is represented by 500,000 to 650,000 clones; roughly 12% of them were singletons. The ten largest clonotypes hold roughly 0.12% of the sample.

The rearranged segments are TRBV10-2 and TRBJ1-3, with the identity of the D gene unclear. This TCR came from a young man with type 1 diabetes. The sequencing sample was made of naive CD4+ T cells from blood. The intended sense of this specimen's cell subset or site label: true naive CD4+ T cells. DNA sequence: TGCGCCAGCAAGGTGGGAATCGGGGACACCATATATTTT. Its protein product is CASKVGIGDTIYF.